These T cell receptor beta chains were read from a single sample in a study of cytomegalovirus exposure and HLA in healthy donors. Repertoires were generated with immunoSEQ multiplex PCR, while TCRdb's copy carries only in-frame clones and drops some. The table has around 130,000 clones, more than 60% seen once. Sequences were obtained from PBMCs. All receptors come from a woman aged 60-75 years in good health and CMV-seronegative. The CDR3 runs from the conserved cysteine through the conserved F or W. Each record gives: V gene, clone size, J gene, D gene, CDR3 protein, CDR3 DNA. A D gene is named only where the DNA matches it firmly. Not all rows give a size; the values are once, few, many and, for expanded clones, a class.

TRBV6-4	.	TRBJ2-1	.	CASSDPTRGGGEQFF	TGTGCCAGCAGTGACCCGACTAGGGGGGGCGGTGAGCAGTTCTTC
TRBV7-2	.	TRBJ2-7	TRBD1	CASSFRDRGLEQYF	TGTGCCAGCAGCTTCCGGGACAGGGGGCTCGAGCAGTACTTC
TRBV11-1	.	TRBJ2-2	TRBD2	CASSPLAGGFTGELFF	TGTGCCAGCAGCCCTCTAGCGGGGGGGTTCACCGGGGAGCTGTTTTTT
TRBV7-3	.	TRBJ2-1	TRBD1	CASSLGQGLLDEQFF	TGTGCCAGCAGCTTAGGACAGGGTTTATTGGATGAGCAGTTCTTC
TRBV9	few	TRBJ2-2	.	CASSVRGHPNTGELFF	TGTGCCAGCAGCGTACGGGGACACCCTAACACCGGGGAGCTGTTTTTT
TRBV7-8	few	TRBJ1-1	.	CASSLFQGQTGMNTEAFF	TGTGCCAGCAGCTTGTTCCAGGGCCAAACTGGAATGAACACTGAAGCTTTCTTT
TRBV29-1	.	TRBJ2-7	.	CGASGQNYEQYF	TGCGGCGCTTCCGGACAGAACTACGAGCAGTACTTC
TRBV7-2	.	TRBJ1-5	TRBD1	CASSLGTGGAQHF	TGTGCCAGCAGCTTAGGGACAGGGGGGGCCCAGCATTTT
TRBV2	few	TRBJ1-1	TRBD1	CASSELADRRKTFF	TGTGCCAGCAGTGAACTGGCGGACAGGAGGAAGACTTTCTTT
TRBV7-8	once	TRBJ2-3	.	CASSLALADTDTQYF	TGTGCCAGCAGCTTAGCGCTGGCAGATACAGATACGCAGTATTTT
TRBV7-2	.	TRBJ2-7	.	CASSSGHLSYEQYF	TGTGCCAGCAGCTCCGGACACCTCTCCTACGAGCAGTACTTC
TRBV7-9	.	TRBJ2-7	TRBD2	CASRPFGGGTYEQYF	TGTGCCAGTAGACCCTTCGGGGGGGGGACCTACGAGCAGTACTTC
TRBV2	.	TRBJ1-1	.	CASSLLITGEAFF	TGTGCCAGCAGTCTCCTCATAACAGGGGAAGCTTTCTTT
TRBV19	few	TRBJ1-4	.	CASSIAQGMGLFF	TGTGCCAGTAGTATAGCTCAGGGGATGGGACTGTTTTTT
TRBV5-4	.	TRBJ2-7	TRBD1	CASSSTGQGAYEQYF	TGTGCCAGCAGCTCCACGGGACAGGGGGCGTACGAGCAGTACTTC
TRBV7-8	.	TRBJ2-2	TRBD2	CASSLAGGAGGLRNTGELFF	TGTGCCAGCAGCTTAGCGGGCGGAGCGGGGGGTCTAAGAAACACCGGGGAGCTGTTTTTT
TRBV6-5	.	TRBJ1-2	.	CASRSPGQNYGYTF	TGTGCCAGCAGATCTCCGGGACAAAACTATGGCTACACCTTC
TRBV27	.	TRBJ2-1	.	CASSWDKAYNEQFF	TGTGCCAGCAGTTGGGACAAGGCATACAATGAGCAGTTCTTC
TRBV5-1	few	TRBJ2-1	TRBD2	CASSLSGGQGNEQFF	TGCGCCAGCAGCCTTAGCGGGGGGCAGGGCAATGAGCAGTTCTTC
TRBV10-3	.	TRBJ1-6	.	CAISEGQSIHF	TGTGCCATCAGTGAGGGCCAGTCAATCCACTTT
TRBV27	.	TRBJ2-5	TRBD2	CASSLSNPGTRVQETQYF	TGTGCCAGCAGTTTATCTAACCCCGGGACTAGGGTTCAAGAGACCCAGTACTTC
TRBV12-5	.	TRBJ2-7	TRBD1	CASGPGTGGIYEQYF	TGTGCTAGTGGCCCTGGGACAGGGGGAATCTACGAGCAGTACTTC
TRBV7-2	.	TRBJ2-3	TRBD1	CASSPGQPTDTQYF	TGTGCCAGCAGCCCGGGACAGCCCACAGATACGCAGTATTTT
TRBV4-2	.	TRBJ2-1	TRBD2	CASSQPGLAGWGQFF	TGTGCCAGCAGCCAGCCCGGACTAGCGGGATGGGGGCAGTTCTTC
TRBV11-2	once	TRBJ2-1	TRBD2	CASSSWTSGVRSYNEQFF	TGTGCCAGCAGCTCCTGGACTAGCGGGGTACGCTCCTACAATGAGCAGTTCTTC
TRBV15	.	TRBJ1-4	TRBD1	CATSRDVGTGREKLFF	TGTGCCACCAGCAGAGATGTAGGGACAGGGCGCGAAAAACTGTTTTTT
TRBV11-3	few	TRBJ2-7	TRBD1	CASSLDGTGYEQYF	TGTGCCAGCAGCTTAGATGGGACAGGCTACGAGCAGTACTTC
TRBV27	.	TRBJ2-1	TRBD2	CASSVLRAGGNEQFF	TGTGCCAGCAGTGTCCTGCGAGCGGGGGGCAATGAGCAGTTCTTC
TRBV7-2	few	TRBJ2-1	TRBD1	CASSATGGFAYNEQFF	TGTGCCAGCAGCGCCACAGGGGGCTTTGCCTACAATGAGCAGTTCTTC
TRBV7-9	.	TRBJ2-7	TRBD2	CASSLYLAGVNEQYF	TGTGCCAGCAGCTTATACCTAGCGGGAGTAAACGAGCAGTACTTC
TRBV9	.	TRBJ2-4	TRBD2	CASSVVTSGELAKNIQYF	TGTGCCAGCAGCGTAGTTACTAGCGGGGAGCTAGCCAAAAACATTCAGTACTTC
TRBV5-6	.	TRBJ2-2	.	CASSFWGINTGELFF	TGTGCCAGCAGCTTCTGGGGCATCAACACCGGGGAGCTGTTTTTT
TRBV19	.	TRBJ2-2	.	CASSIGGNTGELFF	TGTGCCAGTAGTATAGGAGGGAACACCGGGGAGCTGTTTTTT
TRBV29-1	once	TRBJ1-2	.	CSGLQGNYGYTF	TGCAGCGGTCTCCAGGGGAACTATGGCTACACCTTC
TRBV7-2	few	TRBJ2-7	.	CASSLGGQAYEQYF	TGTGCCAGCAGCTTAGGGGGCCAAGCCTACGAGCAGTACTTC
TRBV2	.	TRBJ1-3	.	CASSEQASSGNTIYF	TGTGCCAGCAGTGAACAGGCCAGCTCTGGAAACACCATATATTTT
TRBV2	.	TRBJ1-6	TRBD1	CASSYPGTGINSPLHF	TGTGCCAGCAGTTACCCCGGGACAGGGATTAATTCACCCCTCCACTTT
TRBV5-1	.	TRBJ2-1	TRBD2	CASSSTSGGMAEQFF	TGCGCCAGCAGCTCTACTAGCGGGGGGATGGCTGAGCAGTTCTTC
TRBV10-2	.	TRBJ2-4	TRBD2	CASMLAGALNIQYF	TGCGCCAGCATGTTAGCGGGAGCCTTAAACATTCAGTACTTC
TRBV5-8	.	TRBJ1-6	.	CASRPAGGLGSPLHF	TGTGCCAGCAGACCCGCGGGGGGTCTAGGTTCACCCCTCCACTTT
TRBV27	.	TRBJ2-3	TRBD1	CASSLPEGRGQRDTQYF	TGTGCCAGCAGTTTACCGGAGGGCAGGGGGCAGAGGGATACGCAGTATTTT
TRBV27	.	TRBJ1-3	.	CASSATGGGLSGNTIYF	TGTGCCAGCAGTGCAACTGGTGGAGGCCTCTCTGGAAACACCATATATTTT
TRBV6-5	few	TRBJ2-5	.	CASSYSNIAETQYF	TGTGCCAGCAGTTACTCGAATATCGCGGAGACCCAGTACTTC
TRBV6-1	few	TRBJ2-3	TRBD2	CASSPLAGGTDTQYF	TGTGCCAGCAGTCCCCTAGCGGGAGGCACAGATACGCAGTATTTT
TRBV5-1	.	TRBJ2-5	.	CASSRDGQLETQYF	TGCGCCAGCAGCCGGGATGGCCAGCTAGAGACCCAGTACTTC
TRBV19	few	TRBJ1-3	.	CVARSSGNTIYF	TGTGTAGCAAGAAGCTCTGGAAACACCATATATTTT
TRBV2	once	TRBJ2-3	TRBD2	CASSVEAGASMDTQYF	TGTGCCAGCAGTGTGGAAGCGGGGGCAAGCATGGATACGCAGTATTTT
TRBV28	once	TRBJ2-7	.	CASRYTGREQYF	TGTGCCAGCAGATATACAGGGCGCGAGCAGTACTTC
TRBV5-1	.	TRBJ2-3	TRBD2	CASSWPARGGRRTDTQYF	TGCGCCAGCAGCTGGCCCGCCAGGGGCGGGAGGCGCACAGATACGCAGTATTTT